This paragraph covers one T cell receptor (beta chain) sequence. Its antigen is unidentified. Primers for the PCR totalled 60 Vbeta and 13 Jbeta. Libraries were prepared by immunoSEQ multiplex PCR; TCRdb keeps only in-frame clonotypes and omits some of them. Here the sample spans 120,000 or so clones, 60% to 85% being singletons. This record comes from a study of cytomegalovirus exposure and HLA in healthy donors. Study-wide results and limits: A few CMV-associated chains proved CMV antigen-specific in vitro.

Trimming shortened V by 3 bases and J by 2 bases, and 4 bases separated the two germline ends. The germline gives CDR1 SGHTA, CDR2 FQGNSA. This CDR3 spans 13 amino acids. The V gene is TRBV7-2, the J gene TRBJ2-2, with D unresolved. Specimen: PBMCs. This clonotype was sampled from a woman in her sixties in good health and CMV-seropositive. The CDR3 DNA reads TGTGCCAGCAGCTTCCTAAACACCGGGGAGCTGTTTTTT. It yields the protein CASSFLNTGELFF.